This T cell receptor (beta chain) was identified during a study of blood T cell repertoires in COVID-19 (dated by TCRdb to about 2020). About the full investigation: Samples covering the acute and convalescent phases of COVID-19 were provided by collaborators in the United States, Italy and Spain. The material from the prospective study consisted of cDNA or gDNA derived from T cells, B-cell-depleted T cells, or PBMCs. A freely available public database, intended as a resource for researchers studying the immune response to SARS-CoV-2, is where the repertoires were released. Where available, HLA class I and class II types were taken from metadata supplied by the sample provider and were not determined by assay-based typing. The dataset comprised deeply sampled blood TCRbeta repertoires from subjects exposed to, actively infected with, or recovered from COVID-19. Nearly every sample came with metadata listing a de-identified subject ID, COVID-19 status, age in years and sex. The samples were drawn from the first 160 participants of the ongoing ImmuneRACE study and from 1,254 subjects provided by 6 global collaborators. Broad study findings and their caveats: Clinical and demographic metadata were provided uncurated, with the amount varying by source and participant.

Points on this clone: Its target antigen remains unknown. Per-base qualities were not stored, and no clone one base away is much larger.

The immunoSEQ Assay, a bias-controlled multiplex PCR, was used to amplify TCRbeta CDR3 regions from genomic DNA. Turning to the authors' computational methods: The number of nucleated cells in each sample was estimated by amplification of reference gene primers within the assay. Sequence reads were collapsed and filtered to measure the absolute abundance of every unique TCRbeta CDR3 rearrangement. For each sample, productive Simpson clonality was calculated as the square root of Simpson's diversity index over productive rearrangements. The table was pulled from immuneACCESS by TCRdb, which kept in-frame rearrangements only. Such tables lose some clones; where checked, under half of the loss comes from unresolved V genes, and the rest has no known cause. Clone size and V and J calls were adopted from that table, with D and trimming inferred from the DNA. This sample comprises under 250,000 clones, 84% of them detected only once. The ten most abundant clones make up roughly 1.8% of the sample.

Enrolling through a virtual design, the prospective study's participants ranged in age from about 18 to 89 years and lived across some 22 United States geographic areas. In the prospective study, participants were assigned to cohorts based on the clinical history participants reported in a screening survey and a study questionnaire. For ImmuneRACE Cohort 3, a participant was defined as recovered based on two consecutive negative NP/OP PCR tests, clearance by a healthcare professional, or resolution of symptoms. Mobile phlebotomists in the prospective study collected whole blood, serum and a nasopharyngeal or oropharyngeal swab from every participant. Additional blood draws and questionnaires over an approximately two-month period could optionally be provided by prospective study participants. Before DNA extraction, blood samples from the prospective study were shipped at room temperature or frozen.

Specimen: PBMCs or T cells enriched from blood (not recorded which). The TCR comes from a man in his fifties or sixties who had recovered from COVID-19.

In nucleotides, the sequence is TGTGCCAGTAGTTTCAGGGGGTATGACACTGAAGCTTTCTTT. Its product reads: CASSFRGYDTEAFF. The chain links TRBV19 with TRBJ1-1, with 7 central nucleotides matching TRBD1. Taken from the germline V gene (reference sequence), the CDR1 and CDR2 loops are LNHDA and SQIVND. Relative to germline, V is missing 5 bases and J is missing 3 bases, with 6 bases of the junction outside any gene match. From the cysteine through the phenylalanine, the CDR3 covers 14 amino acids. Kept here is only the CDR3 DNA, which spans 42 bases and is read in frame from base 1.